One TCR beta chain is described in this entry. The sample is drawn from a study of OX40 agonist ivuxolimab in advanced cancers. Study-level background: Patients received the agonistic anti-OX40 (CD134) antibody ivuxolimab.

TCRdb keeps only in-frame clones here, not all; method: immunoSEQ multiplex PCR. The top ten clones hold 0.65% to 0.9% of a sample with more than 95,000 clones, 85% to 95% of them seen once. The CDR3 length is 15 residues. V dropped 7 bases and J dropped 0; count of bases not matched to a gene: 5. Germline V gene lookup returns CDR1 MDHEN and CDR2 SYDVKM. This TCR was recovered from an adult with an advanced solid tumor such as melanoma, head and neck, liver or kidney cancer. The chain couples TRBV28 to TRBJ2-3; 9 bases agree with TRBD2. The starting material was CD4+ or CD8+ T cells sorted from blood, obtained in a trial of the OX40 agonist ivuxolimab. The CDR3 coding sequence is TGTGCCAGCACCCCTAGCGGGACTAGCACAGATACGCAGTATTTT. Protein: CASTPSGTSTDTQYF.